The 13 T cell receptor beta chains below were found in one sample sequenced in a study of Graves' ophthalmopathy and Graves' hyperthyroidism. The TCR beta CDR3 regions underwent amplification from RNA transcripts. First-round RT-PCR used HTBI primers; second-round multiplex PCR followed. Via MiXCR, TCRdb re-called the multiplex PCR reads, giving one row per CDR3 protein. The sample lists about 500,000 distinct CDR3 sequences; over 13% were seen once. The material sequenced was blood. The receptors stem from a woman aged 25 to 39 with Graves' ophthalmopathy.

Note on this clonotype: A much larger clonotype is one base distant, so this may be a read error. No conserved phenylalanine or tryptophan ends this CDR3, so it is likely a read error. The rearrangement joins TRBV15 to TRBJ1-2; D remains ambiguous. This CDR3 spans 13 amino acids. Germline lookup yields CDR1 LNHNV and CDR2 YYDKDF (reference sequence). Trimming pared 0 bases from V and 8 bases from J, leaving 10 bases between. The CDR3, as DNA: TGTGCCACCAGCAGAGATACGGGGAGCGGCTACACCTTG. The encoded protein is CATSRDTGSGYTL.

This clonotype showed up many times. The rearrangement joins TRBV5-1 to TRBJ2-7, with D tentatively TRBD1 (6 bases). This CDR3 spans 14 amino acids. Germline CDR1 SGHRS, CDR2 YFSETQ. The germline V and J ends were trimmed by 4 bases and 2 bases, with 13 bases remaining between them. The DNA of the CDR3 is TGCGCCAGCAGCACCGAACAGGGAACCTACGAGCAGTACTTC. As protein: CASSTEQGTYEQYF.

This clonotype was found many times. This chain connects TRBV29-1 to TRBJ2-5; D gene ambiguous. Germline V lookup: CDR1 SQVTM, CDR2 ANQGSEA. V was clipped by 1 base and J by 9 bases, with 12 bases between them. This CDR3 has 12 amino acids. For the CDR3, the DNA is TGCAGCGTTGAAGCGGTCGATGGGGCCCAGTACTTC. This encodes CSVEAVDGAQYF.

This clonotype was seen many times. V gene TRBV7-8 combines with J gene TRBJ2-5; 9 nucleotides line up with TRBD2. Germline V gene lookup returns CDR1 SGHVS and CDR2 FQNEAQ. V shed 6 bases and J 2 bases; nucleotides not matched to a gene: 10. This CDR3 region has 16 residues. Written as DNA, the CDR3 is TGTGCCAGCAGGAAGAAAGGGCGGGGGGGACAAGAGACCCAGTACTTC. This encodes CASRKKGRGGQETQYF.

This clonotype was found many times. CDR3 sequence: CAWQPGLYPYEQYF. The CDR3 DNA sequence: TGTGCCTGGCAACCGGGACTGTACCCCTACGAGCAGTACTTC. The genes are TRBV30 and TRBJ2-7; D possibly corresponds to TRBD2 (6 bases). The CDR3 runs 14 residues. Looked up from germline, CDR1 is GTSNPN and CDR2 is SVGIG (reference sequence). V lost 5 bases and J lost 2, with 16 bases in between. Drawing the rest from reference TRBV30 and TRBJ2-7, the complete variable domain is SQTIHQWPATLVQPVGSPLSLECTVEGTSNPNLYWYRQAAGRGLQLLFYSVGIGQISSEVPQNLSASRPQDRQFILSSKKLLLSDSGFYLCAWQPGLYPYEQYFGPGTRLTVT.

This clonotype showed up many times. J is TRBJ1-3 and V is TRBV12-5; D is uncertain. The V end was cut by 0 bases, the J end by 0 bases, with 6 bases between. Germline V lookup: CDR1 LGHNT, CDR2 FRNRAP. The CDR3 has 15 residues. For the CDR3, the DNA is TGTGCTAGTGGTTTGGTGTCATTCTCTGGAAACACCATATATTTT. It encodes CASGLVSFSGNTIYF. Variable domain in full (rest from reference TRBV12-5 and TRBJ1-3): DARVTQTPRHKVTEMGQEVTMRCQPILGHNTVFWYRQTMMQGLELLAYFRNRAPLDDSGMPKDRFSAEMPDATLATLKIQPSEPRDSAVYFCASGLVSFSGNTIYFGEGSWLTVV.

This clonotype was counted ten times or more. The rearrangement joins TRBV29-1 to TRBJ2-7; 11 nucleotides match TRBD1. J lost 0 bases, V lost 6 bases, and 4 bases had no gene match. Germline V CDR1 and CDR2: SQVTM, ANQGSEA. The CDR3 runs to 14 residues. The DNA for the CDR3 is TGCAGCGTGAGGACAGGGGGCCGCTCCTACGAGCAGTACTTC. Amino acids: CSVRTGGRSYEQYF.

This clonotype appeared many times. This sequence joins TRBV6-1 and TRBJ1-2; a possible D gene is TRBD1 (5 bases). CDR3 length: 9 residues. Trimming took off 11 bases at V and 6 bases at J, with 7 bases between the two ends. Germline CDR1 reads MNHNS; CDR2 reads SASEGT. As DNA, the CDR3 is TGTGCCGCGGACAATGGCTACACCTTC. Its translation: CAADNGYTF.

For this clonotype: A read error may explain this, as a much larger clone is one base away. The chain combines TRBV6-1 with TRBJ1-3; D gene unclear. The CDR3 length is 11 residues. Germline V gene data show CDR1 as MNHNS and CDR2 as SASEGT. Trimming pared 6 bases from V and 3 bases from J, leaving 3 bases between. The DNA of the CDR3 is TGTGCCAGCAGAGATGGAAACACCATATATTTT. Translating it yields CASRDGNTIYF.

This clonotype was seen a single time. A much larger clone is a single base away; this may be a read error. This chain connects TRBV19 to TRBJ2-2, with 7 bases aligning to TRBD1. This CDR3 spans 16 amino acids. Germline-derived CDR1 and CDR2 are LNHDA and SQIVND (reference sequence). The V gene end was trimmed by 3 bases and the J gene end by 2 bases; junction bases not matched to a gene: 6. CDR3 sequence reads: CASSINGTVNTGELFF. The DNA for the CDR3 is TGTGCCAGTAGTATCAATGGGACAGTTAACACCGGGGAGCTGTTTTTT. Full variable domain (outside the CDR3, taken from reference TRBV19 and TRBJ2-2): DGGITQSPKYLFRKEGQNVTLSCEQNLNHDAMYWYRQDPGQGLRLIYYSQIVNDFQKGDIAEGYSVSREKKESFPLTVTSAQKNPTAFYLCASSINGTVNTGELFFGEGSRLTVL.

Details on this clonotype: The junction does not match germline at one end; this may be a read error. V usage is TRBV3-1 and J usage is TRBJ2-5; no firm D call. The germline V gene encodes CDR1 LGHDT and CDR2 YNNKEL (reference sequence). The CDR3 has 13 residues. The CDR3 DNA is TGTGCCAGCAGCCGAGAGGATCAGGAGACCAAGTACTTC. It codes for CASSREDQETKYF.

The chain uses TRBV12-3 or TRBV12-4 and TRBJ2-7; D is tentatively TRBD1 or TRBD2 (5 bases each). V lost 4 bases, J lost 2 bases, and 24 bases lay in between. The CDR3 is 18 residues long. The CDR3 here is CASSSGVRLGTTAYEQYF. The CDR3, as DNA: TGTGCCAGCAGTTCGGGCGTGCGGTTGGGGACGACGGCCTACGAGCAGTACTTC.

This clonotype was counted ten times or more. The V gene is TRBV28, the J gene TRBJ1-3, with no clear D. Germline V gene sequence: CDR1 MDHEN, CDR2 SYDVKM. Between the trimmed V and J ends, which lost 10 bases and 8 bases, there was a span of 21 bases. CDR3 length: 14 residues. CDR3 sequence (DNA): TGTGCCAAAAGACGCGGACTCTGGAAATACACCATATATTTT. Its translation: CAKRRGLWKYTIYF. The full variable domain, its missing parts supplied by reference TRBV28 and TRBJ1-3, is DVKVTQSSRYLVKRTGEKVFLECVQDMDHENMFWYRQDPGLGLRLIYFSYDVKMKEKGDIPEGYSVSREKKERFSLILESASTNQTSMYLCAKRRGLWKYTIYFGEGSWLTVV.